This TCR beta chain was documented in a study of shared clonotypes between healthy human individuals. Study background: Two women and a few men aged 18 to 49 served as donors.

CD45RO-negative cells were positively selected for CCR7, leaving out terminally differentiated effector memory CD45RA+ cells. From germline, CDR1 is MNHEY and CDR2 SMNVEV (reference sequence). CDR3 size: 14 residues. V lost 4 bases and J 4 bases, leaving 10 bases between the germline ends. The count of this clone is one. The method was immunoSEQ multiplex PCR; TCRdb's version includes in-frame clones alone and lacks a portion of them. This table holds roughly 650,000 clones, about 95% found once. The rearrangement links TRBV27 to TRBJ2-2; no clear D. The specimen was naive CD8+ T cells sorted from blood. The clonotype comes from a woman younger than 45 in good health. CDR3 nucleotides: TGTGCCAGCAGTTACATGGTGGGCACCGGGGAGCTGTTTTTT. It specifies CASSYMVGTGELFF.